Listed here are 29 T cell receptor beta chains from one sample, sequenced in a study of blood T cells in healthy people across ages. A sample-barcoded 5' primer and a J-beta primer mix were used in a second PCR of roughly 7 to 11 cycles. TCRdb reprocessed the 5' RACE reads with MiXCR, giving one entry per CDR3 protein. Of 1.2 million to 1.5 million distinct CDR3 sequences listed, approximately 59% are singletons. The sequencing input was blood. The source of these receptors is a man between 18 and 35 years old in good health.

The CDR3, as DNA: TGCGCCAGCAGCCCAGAGACTAGCGGGAGACCTCTCGAGCAGTACTTC. Amino acids: CASSPETSGRPLEQYF. The V and J genes are TRBV4-1 and TRBJ2-7; TRBD2 agrees at 12 bases. With V trimmed by 4 bases and J by 6 bases, 10 bases remained unmatched. This CDR3 comprises 16 residues. Per the germline V gene, CDR1 is MGHRA and CDR2 is YSYEKL.

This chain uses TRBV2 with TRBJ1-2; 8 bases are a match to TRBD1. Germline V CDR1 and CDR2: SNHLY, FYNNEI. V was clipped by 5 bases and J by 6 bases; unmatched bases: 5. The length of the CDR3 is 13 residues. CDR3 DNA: TGTGCCAGCAGTATGCAGGGGGCAAATGGCTACACCTTC. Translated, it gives CASSMQGANGYTF.

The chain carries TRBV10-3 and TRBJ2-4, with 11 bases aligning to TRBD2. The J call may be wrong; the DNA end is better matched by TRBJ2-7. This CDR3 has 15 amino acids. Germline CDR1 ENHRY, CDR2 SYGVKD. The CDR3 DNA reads TGTGCCATCAGTGACCGCCCTAGCGGGAGGTACGAGCAGTACTTC. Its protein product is CAISDRPSGRYEQYF.

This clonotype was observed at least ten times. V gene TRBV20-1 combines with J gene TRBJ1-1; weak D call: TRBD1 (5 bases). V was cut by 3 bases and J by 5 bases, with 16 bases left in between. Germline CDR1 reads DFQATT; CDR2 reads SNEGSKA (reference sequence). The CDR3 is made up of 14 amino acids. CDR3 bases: TGCAGTGCTAGCGCCGTCCAGGGAGGGACTGAAGCTTTCTTT. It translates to CSASAVQGGTEAFF.

CDR3 nucleotides: TGTGCCAGCAATAAGAGGGACAGCTATGGCTACACCTTC. Translating it yields CASNKRDSYGYTF. The rearrangement joins TRBV28 to TRBJ1-2, with 7 bases fitting TRBD1. CDR3 length: 13 amino acids. The V gene end was trimmed by 7 bases and the J gene end by 4 bases; junction bases not matched to a gene: 6. From germline, CDR1 is MDHEN and CDR2 SYDVKM.

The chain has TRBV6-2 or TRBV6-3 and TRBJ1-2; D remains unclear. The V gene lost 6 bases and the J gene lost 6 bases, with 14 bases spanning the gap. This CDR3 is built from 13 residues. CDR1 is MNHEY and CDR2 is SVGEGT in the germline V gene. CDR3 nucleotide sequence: TGTGCCAGCAGAGATTCACCAAGAGATGGCTACACCTTC. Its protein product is CASRDSPRDGYTF.

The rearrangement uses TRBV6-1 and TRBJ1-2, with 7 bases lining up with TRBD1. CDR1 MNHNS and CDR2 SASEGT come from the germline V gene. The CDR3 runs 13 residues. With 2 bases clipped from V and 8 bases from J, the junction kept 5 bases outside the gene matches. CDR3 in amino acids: CASSEQQGLGYTF. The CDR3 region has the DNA TGTGCCAGCAGTGAACAACAGGGGCTAGGCTACACCTTC.

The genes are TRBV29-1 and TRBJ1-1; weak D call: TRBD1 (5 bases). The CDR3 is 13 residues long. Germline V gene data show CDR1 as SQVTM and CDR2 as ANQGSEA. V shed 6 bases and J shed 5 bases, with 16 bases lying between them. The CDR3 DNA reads TGCAGCGTCAACCAGGGATATGGGACTGAAGCTTTCTTT. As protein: CSVNQGYGTEAFF.

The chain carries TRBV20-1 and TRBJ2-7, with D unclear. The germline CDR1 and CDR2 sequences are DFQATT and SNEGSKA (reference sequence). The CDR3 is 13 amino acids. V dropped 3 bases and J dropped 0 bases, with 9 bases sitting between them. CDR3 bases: TGCAGTGCTAGTTTTGCTAGCTCCTACGAGCAGTACTTC. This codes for CSASFASSYEQYF.

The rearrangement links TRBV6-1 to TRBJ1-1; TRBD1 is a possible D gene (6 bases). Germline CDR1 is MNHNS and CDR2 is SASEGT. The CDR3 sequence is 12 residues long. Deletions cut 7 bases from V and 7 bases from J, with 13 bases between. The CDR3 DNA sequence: TGTGCCAGCAAACAGGGAAATCTTGAAGCTTTCTTT. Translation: CASKQGNLEAFF.

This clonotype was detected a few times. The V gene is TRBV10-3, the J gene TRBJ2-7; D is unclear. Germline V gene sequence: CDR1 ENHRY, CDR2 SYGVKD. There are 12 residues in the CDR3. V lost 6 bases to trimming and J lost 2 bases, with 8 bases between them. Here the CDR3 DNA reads TGTGCCATCAGGGGTGAAACCTACGAGCAGTACTTC. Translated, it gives CAIRGETYEQYF.

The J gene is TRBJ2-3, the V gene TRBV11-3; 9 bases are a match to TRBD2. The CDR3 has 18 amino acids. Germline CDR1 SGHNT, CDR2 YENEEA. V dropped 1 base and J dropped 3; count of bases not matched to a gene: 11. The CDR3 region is CASSLVKEKREETDTQYF. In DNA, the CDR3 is TGTGCCAGCAGCTTAGTAAAGGAGAAGCGGGAGGAAACAGATACGCAGTATTTT.

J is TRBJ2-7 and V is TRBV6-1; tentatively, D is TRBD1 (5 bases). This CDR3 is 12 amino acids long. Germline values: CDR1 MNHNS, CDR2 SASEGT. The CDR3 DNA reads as TGTGGAAGCAGGGCTCGATCCTACGAGCAGTACTTC. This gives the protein CGSRARSYEQYF.

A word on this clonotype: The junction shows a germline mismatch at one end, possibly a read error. The CDR3 coding sequence is TGCAGTGCTGATGGACAGGGACGTTCCTACGGGCAGTACTTC. This sequence encodes CSADGQGRSYGQYF. The chain carries TRBV20-1 and TRBJ2-7; 8 bases fit TRBD1. The CDR3 is 14 residues long. Looked up from germline, CDR1 is DFQATT and CDR2 is SNEGSKA (reference sequence).

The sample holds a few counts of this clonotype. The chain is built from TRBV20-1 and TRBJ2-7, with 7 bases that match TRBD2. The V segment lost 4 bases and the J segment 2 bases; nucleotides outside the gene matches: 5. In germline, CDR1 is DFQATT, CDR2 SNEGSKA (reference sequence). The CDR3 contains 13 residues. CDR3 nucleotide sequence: TGCAGTGCTACCCCGGGAGGAACCTACGAGCAGTACTTC. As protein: CSATPGGTYEQYF.

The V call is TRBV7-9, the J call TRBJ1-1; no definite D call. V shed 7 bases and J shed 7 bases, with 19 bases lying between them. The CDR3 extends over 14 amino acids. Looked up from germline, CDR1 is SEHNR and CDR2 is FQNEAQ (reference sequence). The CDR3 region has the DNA TGTGCCAGCACCCTTCGGGATTGGACTCGTGAAGCTTTCTTT. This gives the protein CASTLRDWTREAFF.

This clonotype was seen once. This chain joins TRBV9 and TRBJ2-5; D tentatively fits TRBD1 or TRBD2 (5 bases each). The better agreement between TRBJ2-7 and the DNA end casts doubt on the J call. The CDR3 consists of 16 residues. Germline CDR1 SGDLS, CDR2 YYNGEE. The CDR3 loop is CASSVDLTRGTYEQYF. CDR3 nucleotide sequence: TGTGCCAGCAGCGTAGACCTCACTAGGGGAACCTACGAGCAGTACTTC.

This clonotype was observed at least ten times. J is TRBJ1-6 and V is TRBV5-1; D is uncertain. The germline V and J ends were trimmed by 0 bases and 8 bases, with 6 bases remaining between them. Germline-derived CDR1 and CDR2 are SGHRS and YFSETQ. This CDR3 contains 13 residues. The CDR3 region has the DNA TGCGCCAGCAGCTTGGGGGTGGATTCACCCCTCCACTTT. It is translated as CASSLGVDSPLHF.

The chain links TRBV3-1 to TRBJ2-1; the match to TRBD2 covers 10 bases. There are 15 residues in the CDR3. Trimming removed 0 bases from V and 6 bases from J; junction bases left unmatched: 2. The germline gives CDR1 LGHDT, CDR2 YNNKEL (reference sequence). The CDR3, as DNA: TGTGCCAGCAGCCAAGATAGCGGGAGGTTCAATGAGCAGTTCTTC. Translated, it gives CASSQDSGRFNEQFF.

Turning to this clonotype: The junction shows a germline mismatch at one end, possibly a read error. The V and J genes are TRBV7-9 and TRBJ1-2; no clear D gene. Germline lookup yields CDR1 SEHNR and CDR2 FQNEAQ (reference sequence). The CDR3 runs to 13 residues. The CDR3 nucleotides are TGTGCCAGCAGCTTAGCGTTGGGCGATGGCCACACCTTC. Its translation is CASSLALGDGHTF.

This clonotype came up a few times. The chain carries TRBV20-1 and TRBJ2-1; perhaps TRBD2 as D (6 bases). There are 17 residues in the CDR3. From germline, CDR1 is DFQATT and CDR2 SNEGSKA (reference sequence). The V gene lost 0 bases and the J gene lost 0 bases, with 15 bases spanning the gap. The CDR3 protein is CSAREGRGLASYNEQFF. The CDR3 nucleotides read TGCAGTGCTAGAGAGGGTAGGGGACTGGCCTCCTACAATGAGCAGTTCTTC.

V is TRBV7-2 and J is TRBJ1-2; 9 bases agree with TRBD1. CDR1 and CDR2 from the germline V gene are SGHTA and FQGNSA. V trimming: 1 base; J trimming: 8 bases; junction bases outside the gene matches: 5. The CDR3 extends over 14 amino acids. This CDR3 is CASSLDGQGSGYTF. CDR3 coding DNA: TGTGCCAGCAGCTTAGACGGACAGGGGAGCGGCTACACCTTC.

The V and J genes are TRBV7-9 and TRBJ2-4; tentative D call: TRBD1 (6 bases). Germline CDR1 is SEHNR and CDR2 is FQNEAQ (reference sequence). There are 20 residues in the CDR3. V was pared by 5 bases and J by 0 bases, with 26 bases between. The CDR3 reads CASSKGRQDGGLGAKNIQYF. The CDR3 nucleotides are TGTGCCAGCAGCAAAGGTAGACAGGATGGGGGCCTGGGAGCCAAAAACATTCAGTACTTC.

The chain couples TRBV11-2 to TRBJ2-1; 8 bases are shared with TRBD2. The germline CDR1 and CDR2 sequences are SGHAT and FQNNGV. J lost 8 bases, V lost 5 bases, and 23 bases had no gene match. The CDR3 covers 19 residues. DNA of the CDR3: TGTGCCAGCAGCCCCCATGGGCGCCCCGGAACGGGGGGGTACTATGAGCAGTTCTTC. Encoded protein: CASSPHGRPGTGGYYEQFF.

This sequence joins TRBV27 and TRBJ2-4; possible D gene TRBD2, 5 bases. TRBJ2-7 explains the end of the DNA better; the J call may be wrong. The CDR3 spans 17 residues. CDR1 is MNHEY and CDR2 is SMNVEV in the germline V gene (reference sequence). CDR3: CASSSLRVSGESYEQYF. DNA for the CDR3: TGTGCCAGCAGTTCATTAAGGGTCAGCGGAGAGTCCTACGAGCAGTACTTC.

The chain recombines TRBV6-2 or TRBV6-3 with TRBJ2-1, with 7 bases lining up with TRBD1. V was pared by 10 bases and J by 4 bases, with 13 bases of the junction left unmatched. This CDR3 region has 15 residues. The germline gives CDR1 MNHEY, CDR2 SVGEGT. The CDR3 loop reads CATWDSPKGYNEQFF. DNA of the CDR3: TGTGCCACCTGGGACAGCCCGAAGGGTTACAATGAGCAGTTCTTC.

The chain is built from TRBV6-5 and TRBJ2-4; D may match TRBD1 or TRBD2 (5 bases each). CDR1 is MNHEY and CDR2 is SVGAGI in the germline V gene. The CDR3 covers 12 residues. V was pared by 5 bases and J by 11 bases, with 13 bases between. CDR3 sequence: CASSSHTGLQYF. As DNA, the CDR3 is TGTGCCAGCAGTAGTCACACGGGACTTCAGTACTTC.

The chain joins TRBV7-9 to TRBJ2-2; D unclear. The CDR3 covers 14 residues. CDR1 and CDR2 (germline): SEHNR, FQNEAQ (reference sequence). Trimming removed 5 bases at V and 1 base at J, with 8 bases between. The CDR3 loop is CASSSDKNTGELFF. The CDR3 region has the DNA TGTGCCAGCAGCAGTGACAAGAACACCGGGGAGCTGTTTTTT.

CDR3 region: CASSPRPNDIQYF. Here the CDR3 DNA reads TGTGCCAGCAGTCCCAGGCCGAACGACATTCAGTACTTC. This sequence joins TRBV27 and TRBJ2-4; D gene unclear. The CDR3 length is 13 residues. Germline CDR1 reads MNHEY; CDR2 reads SMNVEV (reference sequence). Trimming took off 5 bases at V and 8 bases at J, with 13 bases between the two ends.